This TCR beta chain was retrieved from a study of blood T cells in healthy people across ages (dated by TCRdb to between 2015 and 2017). About the investigation overall: In model experiments, template switching captured roughly one uniquely barcoded TCR beta cDNA molecule for every two T cells. To track age-related changes in TCR beta repertoire diversity, the study relied on deep sequencing normalized with unique cDNA molecular identifiers. Two additional independent replicas of 1 million unique cDNA reads from the same blood draw were analyzed for two donors (one aged 18 to 30 and one aged 80 or older). Four age groups were formed from the donors: young (average approximately 15 years), middle-aged (approximately 40), aged (over 55) and long-lived (82). Overall study results and their limits: Since profiling was done on bulk unsorted PBMCs, naive and antigen-experienced compartments could not be conclusively compared. Compared with the aged group, the long-lived group had more naive CD4+ T cells, fewer expanded clones and increased TCR diversity, suggesting age selection. Observed TCR beta diversity per million T cells fell roughly linearly with age, and a significant reduction was already apparent by age about 43. Estimates of total diversity based on one million sequenced T cells were considered lower bounds and underestimates. Because the CMV infection status of the donors was unknown, age-related changes in expanded clonotypes may potentially have been confounded. A strong correlation was found between observed TCR beta diversity and the percentage of naive T cells measured by flow cytometry.

Systemically healthy Caucasian individuals from Russia, around 38 in total and aged about 6 to 90 years, were included as donors. Each donor gave 9 to 10 milliliters of peripheral blood, collected into EDTA-treated Vacutainer tubes. PBMCs were isolated by Ficoll-Paque density-gradient centrifugation, with at least 7 million obtained per sample. Total RNA, at least 5 micrograms per sample, was extracted from PBMCs with Trizol reagent. The percentages of naive CD45RAhigh/CD27high T cells were determined by flow cytometry on a PBMC aliquot from every donor. The protocol used for the library was 5' RACE. The instrument given in TCRdb is Illumina HiSeq 2500. A second PCR of roughly 6 to 12 cycles was run with a J-beta primer mix and a sample-barcoded 5' primer. Each TCR beta cDNA molecule received a unique molecular identifier from a template-switch 5' adaptor carrying 12 random nucleotides. Each sample yielded at least 3 million CDR3-containing paired-end reads. First-strand cDNA was synthesized from all RNA with the Mint cDNA synthesis kit, primed by a TRBC-specific oligonucleotide. Following uracil-DNA glycosylase treatment, all cDNA underwent a first 18-cycle PCR with the universal primers M1SS and BC2_uni_R. For the original study's pipeline: Each sample was normalized by randomly selecting 1 million high-quality reads, each carrying a distinct molecular identifier. Instead of being binned into consensus sequences, reads with shared molecular identifiers were discarded. MiTCR, set to a Q25 quality threshold and the strictest error-elimination algorithm, was used for CDR3 identification, clonotype clustering and error correction. A nonparametric unseen species model using Euler transformation provided a lower-bound estimate of total TCR beta diversity. In-frame beta chains were kept once TCRdb had trimmed the public reads at Q25 with fastp and called clones with MiXCR. Rows merge per CDR3 protein into single entries with the most common DNA and genes. In this record, the V and J calls reflect TCRdb's handling and not the investigators' own analysis. A total of 750,000 to 950,000 distinct CDR3 sequences appear in this sample, 25% to 30% of them only once. Jointly, the top ten make up approximately 10% of the sample.

As encoded in the germline V gene, CDR1 is SQVTM while CDR2 is ANQGSEA. From its cysteine to its phenylalanine, the CDR3 spans 11 amino acids. Only the CDR3 DNA is retained, 33 bases long and in frame from the first base. At the junction V is shortened by 5 bases and J by 4 bases, with 8 bases in between. Comments on this clonotype: Its antigen target is currently unknown. This may be a read error, as it is one base from a much larger clone.

These data were likewise used in another study, on T cells of mothers and their children. From that second study: The donors were nine systemically healthy Caucasian individuals, made up of three mothers and their six children. cDNA synthesis consumed the entire amount of extracted RNA, loaded at 1.5 ug RNA in each 15 ul reaction. In the second PCR, the M1S primer added sample barcodes and 2-4 random nucleotides. More than 8 million TCR beta CDR3 reads were obtained from each mother, and about 3 million reads were obtained from each child. In both related and unrelated pairs, thymic selection shapes the output of TCR recombination in a similar way, with inherited differences having only a minor effect. Normalized repertoire overlap was always found to be slightly, but never significantly, higher in related mother-child pairs than in unrelated mother-child pairs. No persistent microchimeric T cell clones were detected, at a sensitivity of 90 to 100 clones per million clonotypes. The study used deep NGS to compare TCR beta repertoires of mothers and children, seeking features distinguishing related mother-child pairs from unrelated individuals. Mothers averaged roughly 40 +/- 4 years of age and children averaged about 12 +/- 4 years. After adapter ligation was performed with NEBNext reagents, the libraries were sequenced on an Illumina HiSeq 2000 with 100+100 nt paired-end reads. To prevent cross-contamination, the mother and child libraries were prepared a month apart and were sequenced in separate runs. Each donor had between roughly 450,000 and 2,300,000 distinct TCR beta clonotypes identified. Naive TCR beta clonotypes were estimated from low-frequency clonotypes matched to each donor's FACS-determined naive share, without sorting.

The rearrangement combines TRBV29-1 with TRBJ1-2, with the D gene call left open. The receptor was derived from a woman in her thirties or forties in good health. The sample was blood. The CDR3 reads as follows: CSVLLGYGYTF. DNA sequence: TGCAGCGTTTTGTTGGGCTATGGCTACACCTTC.